Listed here is a single T cell receptor (beta chain). Its antigen remains unknown. The treatment here: roughly 18 received Ad26.COV2.S at low or high dose, single or two shots; roughly 5 received placebo; per-sample allocation not given. Samples were taken on day 63 after the first vaccine or placebo injection. The sample is drawn from a study of Ad26.COV2.S vaccination and SARS-CoV-2 variants. The overall study: Donor participated within the Ad26.COV2.S arm of the COV1001 trial. Once or twice, 56 days apart, Ad26.COV2.S was delivered intramuscularly.

Germline V gives CDR1 MGHDK, CDR2 SYGVNS. The CDR3 is 16 residues long. J lost 8 bases, V lost 4 bases, and 7 bases had no gene match. Only in-frame clones appear in the TCRdb table, and some are missing; sequencing was by immunoSEQ multiplex PCR. The table lists 440,000 or so clones, approximately 90% of them singletons, with under 2% in the top ten. Points from the study as a whole: After vaccination, substantial breadth of spike-specific CD8+ and CD4+ responses was reported. Vaccine recipients surpassed placebo recipients in spike-specific TCR breadth.

This chain uses TRBV25-1 with TRBJ1-6; 11 bases map to TRBD1. This clonotype was obtained from a person between 18 and 59 years old who received the Ad26.COV2.S COVID-19 vaccine or a placebo. Specimen: peripheral blood, collected in a trial of Ad26.COV2.S vaccine versus placebo. The CDR3 reads CASSGDRGVIDSPLHF. CDR3 DNA: TGTGCCAGCAGTGGGGACAGGGGGGTTATCGATTCACCCCTCCACTTT.